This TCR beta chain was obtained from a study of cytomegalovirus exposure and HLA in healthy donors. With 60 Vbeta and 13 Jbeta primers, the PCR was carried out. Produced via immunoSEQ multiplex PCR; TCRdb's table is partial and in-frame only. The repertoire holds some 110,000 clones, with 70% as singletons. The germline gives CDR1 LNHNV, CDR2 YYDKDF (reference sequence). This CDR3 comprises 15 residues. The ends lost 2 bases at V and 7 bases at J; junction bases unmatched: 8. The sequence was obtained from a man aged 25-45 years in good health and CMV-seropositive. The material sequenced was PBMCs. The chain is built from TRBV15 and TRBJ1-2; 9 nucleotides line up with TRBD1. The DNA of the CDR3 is TGTGCCACCAGCAGAAACAGGGGGCGCGGTGGTGGCTACACCTTC. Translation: CATSRNRGRGGGYTF.